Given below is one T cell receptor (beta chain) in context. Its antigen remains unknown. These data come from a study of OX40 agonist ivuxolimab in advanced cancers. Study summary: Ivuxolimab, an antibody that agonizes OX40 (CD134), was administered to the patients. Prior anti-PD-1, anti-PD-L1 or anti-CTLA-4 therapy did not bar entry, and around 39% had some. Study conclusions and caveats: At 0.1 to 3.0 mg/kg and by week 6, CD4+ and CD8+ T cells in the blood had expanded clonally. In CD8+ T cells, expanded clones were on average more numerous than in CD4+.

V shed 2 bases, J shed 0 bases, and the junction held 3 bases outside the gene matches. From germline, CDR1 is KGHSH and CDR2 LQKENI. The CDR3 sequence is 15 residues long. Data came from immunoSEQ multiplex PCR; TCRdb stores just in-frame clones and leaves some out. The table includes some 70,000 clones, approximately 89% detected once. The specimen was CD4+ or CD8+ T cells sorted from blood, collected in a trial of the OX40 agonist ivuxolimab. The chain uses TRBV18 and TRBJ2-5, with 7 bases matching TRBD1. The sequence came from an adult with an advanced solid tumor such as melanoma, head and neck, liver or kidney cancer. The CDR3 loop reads CASSPTGTDQETQYF. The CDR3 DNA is TGTGCCAGCTCACCAACCGGGACAGACCAAGAGACCCAGTACTTC.